Below, one TCR beta chain is given with its context. Its antigen is unknown. PCR employed 60 Vbeta and 13 Jbeta primers. Using immunoSEQ multiplex PCR, the repertoire was profiled, and TCRdb retains in-frame clones only, with some absent. This specimen shows around 52,000 clones; the ten leading clones hold 9.5% to 11%. This sample is part of a study of cytomegalovirus exposure and HLA in healthy donors. There are 21 residues in the CDR3. The germline V gene has CDR1 LGHNA and CDR2 YSLEER. V shed 1 base and J 2 bases; nucleotides not matched to a gene: 13. Study-wide points: According to an earlier analysis, most TCR beta V segments yielded productive rearrangements about 87% or about 30% of the time. Common viral pathogens (according to a later analysis) appeared linked to several of the most significant clusters.

The sequencing input was PBMCs. The TCR sequence derives from a woman between 50 and 59 years old in good health and CMV-seropositive. This chain joins TRBV4-3 and TRBJ2-3; 15 nucleotides align to TRBD2. CDR3 DNA: TGCGCCAGCAGCCAAGCCCCGGGACTAGCGGGGGGCCCTTCCGTCACAGATACGCAGTATTTT. Translating gives CASSQAPGLAGGPSVTDTQYF.